This T cell receptor (beta chain) was found in a study of technical replicates of blood from a few donors. V lost 4 bases and J lost 5, with 9 bases in between. This CDR3 region has 12 residues. CDR1 GTSNPN and CDR2 SVGIG come from the germline V gene (reference sequence). TCRdb keeps only in-frame clones here, not all; method: immunoSEQ multiplex PCR. The sample holds 75,000 to 90,000 clones, approximately 96% seen once. The sequencing input was T cells isolated from PBMCs. The chain joins TRBV30 to TRBJ2-1, with D unclear. The TCR was taken from a human donor in good health. In DNA form, the CDR3 reads TGTGCCTGGACCCTAACTAACAATGAGCAGTTCTTC. Translating it yields CAWTLTNNEQFF.